Detailed here is one TCR beta chain. The V gene end was trimmed by 0 bases and the J gene end by 4 bases; junction bases not matched to a gene: 3. CDR3 length equals 15 residues. Germline V gene lookup returns CDR1 SGHTA and CDR2 FQGTGA. This sample stems from a study of blood T cell repertoires in COVID-19. Generated by immunoSEQ multiplex PCR, the TCRdb table keeps only in-frame clones and is missing some. Among some 340,000 clones, less than 90% were seen once, and the ten largest hold around 5%. The origin of this receptor is a woman between 50 and 59 years old who had recovered from COVID-19. The gene calls are TRBV7-3 and TRBJ1-3; 7 positions match TRBD1. Material for sequencing was PBMCs or T cells enriched from blood (not recorded which). As DNA, the CDR3 is TGTGCCAGCAGCTTAACGCCGGGACAGGGAAACACCATATATTTT. Its protein is CASSLTPGQGNTIYF.